This T cell receptor beta chain was recovered during a study of beta chain features in type 1 diabetes. The study's findings and limits: A definitive answer on HLA type influencing TCRB rearrangement was not reached here. Among patients with Type 1 diabetes, TCRB CDR3s were moderately but significantly shorter in every one of the four CD4+ subsets.

Trimming removed 3 bases at V and 4 bases at J, with 13 bases between. Germline V gene sequence: CDR1 GTSNPN, CDR2 SVGIG (reference sequence). The CDR3 spans 14 residues. The sample holds a few counts of this clone. Antigen: not known. Sorted populations all exceeded 98% purity. The entirety of the isolated RNA underwent reverse transcription, so expressed TCRB transcripts were sequenced. Sequencing used immunoSEQ multiplex PCR; TCRdb keeps in-frame clones, though not all of them. Altogether fewer than 300,000 clones are present, approximately 20% being singletons, with the ten largest covering about 0.027%.

This TCR derives from a woman aged 40 to 50 with type 1 diabetes. The chain has TRBV30 and TRBJ2-1, with a possible D match to TRBD2 (5 bases). The material sequenced was naive CD4+ T cells from blood. The CDR3 here is CAWRRSGNYNEQFF. CDR3 nucleotides: TGTGCCTGGAGGCGAAGCGGAAATTACAATGAGCAGTTCTTC. Full variable domain (rest looked up from reference TRBV30 and TRBJ2-1): SQTIHQWPATLVQPVGSPLSLECTVEGTSNPNLYWYRQAAGRGLQLLFYSVGIGQISSEVPQNLSASRPQDRQFILSSKKLLLSDSGFYLCAWRRSGNYNEQFFGPGTRLTVL.